The next 9 T cell receptor beta chains were all read from a single sample in a study of blood T cells in healthy people across ages. With a J-beta primer mix and a sample-barcoded 5' primer, a second PCR ran about 7 to 12 cycles. Via MiXCR, TCRdb re-called the 5' RACE reads, giving one row per CDR3 protein. The table records hundreds of thousands of distinct CDR3 sequences, about 62% of them present only once. What was sequenced was blood. These receptors were obtained from a man aged 25 to 40 in good health.

V usage is TRBV2 and J usage is TRBJ2-1; possible D gene TRBD1, 6 bases. V lost 4 bases and J 2 bases, leaving 9 bases between the germline ends. Per the germline V gene, CDR1 is SNHLY and CDR2 is FYNNEI. The CDR3 extends over 14 amino acids. CDR3 sequence (DNA): TGTGCCAGCAGTGTGGACAGTCCCTACAATGAGCAGTTCTTC. Amino acids: CASSVDSPYNEQFF. Supplemented by reference TRBV2 and TRBJ2-1, the full variable domain reads EPEVTQTPSHQVTQMGQEVILRCVPISNHLYFYWYRQILGQKVEFLVSFYNNEISEKSEIFDDQFSVERPDGSNFTLKIRSTKLEDSAMYFCASSVDSPYNEQFFGPGTRLTVL.

This clonotype has only a few counts. This chain links TRBV3-1 with TRBJ1-5; D might be TRBD1 (5 bases). The germline CDR1 and CDR2 sequences are LGHDT and YNNKEL (reference sequence). CDR3 length: 18 amino acids. V lost 10 bases to trimming and J lost 0 bases, with 25 bases between them. CDR3 DNA: TGTGCCAAGCTGCGTGGACCTCCGAGGGGATATAGCAATCAGCCCCAGCATTTT. This codes for CAKLRGPPRGYSNQPQHF.

As for this clonotype: Given a much more abundant clone one base away, this may be a read error. V and J are TRBV15 and TRBJ2-1, with D tentatively TRBD1 (6 bases). V was cut by 1 base and J by 10 bases, with 17 bases left in between. This CDR3 region has 15 residues. Per germline, CDR1 LNHNV and CDR2 YYDKDF (reference sequence). CDR3 loop: CATSRGDRSSYEQFF. CDR3 bases: TGTGCCACCAGCAGAGGTGACAGGAGCTCCTACGAGCAGTTCTTC.

The chain carries TRBV20-1 and TRBJ1-2; TRBD1 matches 8 bases. The CDR3 length is 17 residues. Germline V gives CDR1 DFQATT, CDR2 SNEGSKA (reference sequence). V was pared by 4 bases and J by 4 bases, with 17 bases of the junction left unmatched. This chain's CDR3 is CSAIDIREDREGYGYTF. CDR3 bases: TGCAGTGCTATAGACATTCGGGAGGACAGGGAGGGCTATGGCTACACCTTC.

The J gene is TRBJ2-3, the V gene TRBV20-1; 11 nucleotides match TRBD2. The CDR3 has 14 residues. CDR1 is DFQATT, CDR2 SNEGSKA, per germline (reference sequence). V shed 6 bases, J shed 2 bases, and the junction held 4 bases outside the gene matches. The CDR3 DNA is TGCAGTGCGAGACTAGCGGGGTACACAGATACGCAGTATTTT. Its protein product is CSARLAGYTDTQYF.

This chain uses TRBV30 with TRBJ1-5; TRBD1 might be the D (5 bases). CDR1 and CDR2 (germline): GTSNPN, SVGIG (reference sequence). The ends were cut back, 3 bases at V and 3 bases at J, with 9 bases in the middle. The CDR3 covers 13 residues. CDR3 protein: CAWSWGSNQPQHF. Here the CDR3 DNA reads TGTGCCTGGAGCTGGGGGTCCAATCAGCCCCAGCATTTT.

CDR3 protein: CASSSFSGSYYNEQFF. The CDR3 bases are TGTGCCAGCAGCTCCTTTAGCGGGAGCTACTACAATGAGCAGTTCTTC. The V call is TRBV7-8, the J call TRBJ2-1; 9 bases map to TRBD2. With 4 bases clipped from V and 3 bases from J, the junction kept 7 bases outside the gene matches. Germline loops: CDR1 SGHVS, CDR2 FQNEAQ. The CDR3 extends over 16 amino acids.

This sequence joins TRBV2 and TRBJ2-1; weak D call: TRBD2 (5 bases). CDR1 SNHLY and CDR2 FYNNEI come from the germline V gene. Trimming took off 7 bases at V and 7 bases at J, with 17 bases between the two ends. This CDR3 is built from 14 residues. CDR3 loop: CASNRRGGNNEQFF. The DNA of the CDR3 is TGTGCCAGCAATCGGAGAGGAGGCAATAATGAGCAGTTCTTC. Full variable domain (outside the CDR3, taken from reference TRBV2 and TRBJ2-1): EPEVTQTPSHQVTQMGQEVILRCVPISNHLYFYWYRQILGQKVEFLVSFYNNEISEKSEIFDDQFSVERPDGSNFTLKIRSTKLEDSAMYFCASNRRGGNNEQFFGPGTRLTVL.

This chain connects TRBV20-1 to TRBJ2-1; weak D call: TRBD2 (6 bases). V lost 2 bases, J lost 6 bases, and 20 bases lay in between. Germline V gene data show CDR1 as DFQATT and CDR2 as SNEGSKA (reference sequence). This CDR3 comprises 16 residues. The CDR3 here is CSARPIIGGTGNEQFF. The CDR3 DNA reads TGCAGTGCTAGACCGATAATTGGGGGGACGGGCAATGAGCAGTTCTTC.